These 10 T cell receptor beta chains were all obtained from the same sample, sequenced in a study of T cell responses to AZD1222 COVID-19 vaccine. Sequenced by immunoSEQ multiplex PCR; TCRdb stores in-frame clones only, minus some. The sample has around 99,000 clones; 70% to 90% are singletons. Sequenced here: peripheral blood, sampled 28 days after the second AZD1222 dose. These receptors were obtained from an adult who received the AZD1222 COVID-19 vaccine.

V is TRBV7-9 and J is TRBJ2-1; weak D call: TRBD2 (6 bases). The CDR3 loop spans 16 amino acids. Germline CDR1 is SEHNR and CDR2 is FQNEAQ (reference sequence). V was clipped by 4 bases and J by 8 bases, with 21 bases between them. The CDR3 loop is CASSSTGLNTPYEQFF. CDR3 nucleotide sequence: TGTGCCAGCAGCTCGACGGGACTCAACACACCCTATGAGCAGTTCTTC.

This clone was counted a single time. The rearrangement links TRBV11-2 to TRBJ1-1, with 7 bases identical to TRBD1. The CDR3 extends over 17 amino acids. The germline gives CDR1 SGHAT, CDR2 FQNNGV. Germline trimming cut 0 bases from V and 0 bases from J; bases unmatched to any gene: 7. The CDR3: CASSLERGRGMNTEAFF. In DNA form, the CDR3 reads TGTGCCAGCAGCTTAGAAAGGGGGCGCGGGATGAACACTGAAGCTTTCTTT.

This sequence joins TRBV6-5 and TRBJ1-6; tentatively, D is TRBD1 (6 bases). V was clipped by 0 bases and J by 6 bases, with 12 bases between them. The germline gives CDR1 MNHEY, CDR2 SVGAGI. The CDR3 is 16 residues long. The CDR3 loop is CASSYSQGMGNSPLHF. The CDR3 nucleotides are TGTGCCAGCAGTTACTCACAGGGTATGGGTAATTCACCCCTCCACTTT.

The V call is TRBV28, the J call TRBJ1-5, with TRBD1 matching 7 bases. The V and J ends lost 6 bases and 4 bases, in that order; junction bases with no gene match: 3. Germline values: CDR1 MDHEN, CDR2 SYDVKM. The CDR3 runs to 13 residues. CDR3 DNA: TGTGCCAGCAGCCGGGACAGAAATCAGCCCCAGCATTTT. It is translated as CASSRDRNQPQHF.

The DNA for the CDR3 is TGTGCCAGCAGCTTGGGGGACAGCGGAAGGAATTCACCCCTCCACTTT. This translates into CASSLGDSGRNSPLHF. The chain is built from TRBV5-4 and TRBJ1-6; 7 positions agree with TRBD1. V was pared by 0 bases and J by 7 bases, with 7 bases of the junction left unmatched. CDR3 length equals 16 residues. Germline V gene data show CDR1 as SGHNT and CDR2 as YYREEE (reference sequence).

The rearrangement uses TRBV9 and TRBJ1-4; D perhaps matches TRBD1 (6 bases). CDR3 length: 15 amino acids. Germline-derived CDR1 and CDR2 are SGDLS and YYNGEE. Trimming left V 4 bases short and J 4 bases short, with 14 bases between. The CDR3 DNA is TGTGCCAGCAGCTTCCGCGGGACAAGTAATGAAAAACTGTTTTTT. Its protein product is CASSFRGTSNEKLFF.

This clone has only a few counts. The rearrangement joins TRBV6-1 to TRBJ1-6; a weak D match, TRBD1 (6 bases). V was clipped by 4 bases and J by 4 bases, with 14 bases between them. This CDR3 contains 16 residues. Germline CDR1 MNHNS, CDR2 SASEGT. In DNA, the CDR3 is TGTGCCAGCAGTGTAGGGGGTAACTTTTATAATTCACCCCTCCACTTT. Translating it yields CASSVGGNFYNSPLHF.

The V gene is TRBV4-2, the J gene TRBJ2-7, with D perhaps TRBD1 (5 bases). V was pared by 0 bases and J by 7 bases, with 13 bases between. The CDR3 runs to 14 residues. Germline loops: CDR1 LGHNA, CDR2 YNFKEQ. CDR3 protein: CASSQEGQGEEQYF. CDR3 nucleotide sequence: TGTGCCAGCAGCCAAGAAGGGCAGGGTGAGGAGCAGTACTTC.

This chain joins TRBV3-1 (or the pseudogene TRBV3-2) and TRBJ2-7; D possibly corresponds to TRBD2 (6 bases). CDR3 length: 13 residues. The germline gives CDR1 LGHDT, CDR2 YNNKEL (reference sequence). Trimming cost V 3 bases and J 6 bases, with 12 bases left between them. In DNA, the CDR3 is TGTGCCAGCAGCCAGACTAGAATCAGCGAGCAGTACTTC. The encoded protein is CASSQTRISEQYF.

DNA for the CDR3: TGTGCCAGCAGCCTTCAGGGGGAGTGGCCTGAAGCTTTCTTT. Translation gives CASSLQGEWPEAFF. This rearrangement joins TRBV6-2 or TRBV6-3 to TRBJ1-1; 7 nucleotides line up with TRBD1. The CDR3 runs 14 residues. V lost 6 bases to trimming and J lost 6 bases; unmatched junction nucleotides: 10. Germline V gene data show CDR1 as MNHEY and CDR2 as SVGEGT.